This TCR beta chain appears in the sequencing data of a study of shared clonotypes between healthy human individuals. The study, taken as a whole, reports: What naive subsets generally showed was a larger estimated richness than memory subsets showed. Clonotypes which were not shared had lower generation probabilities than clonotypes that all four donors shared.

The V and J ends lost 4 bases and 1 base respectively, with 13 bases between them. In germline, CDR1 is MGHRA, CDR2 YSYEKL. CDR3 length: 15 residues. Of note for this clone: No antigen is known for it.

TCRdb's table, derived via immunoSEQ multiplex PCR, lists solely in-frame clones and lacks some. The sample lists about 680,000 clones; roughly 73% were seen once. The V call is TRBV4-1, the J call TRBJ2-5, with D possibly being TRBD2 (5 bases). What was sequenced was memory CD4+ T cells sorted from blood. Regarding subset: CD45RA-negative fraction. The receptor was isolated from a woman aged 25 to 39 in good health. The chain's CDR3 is CASSRGHSPQETQYF. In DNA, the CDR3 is TGCGCCAGCAGCCGCGGGCACAGCCCCCAAGAGACCCAGTACTTC.